The T cell receptor (beta chain) under discussion was sequenced for a study of shared clonotypes between healthy human individuals. Regarding the study as a whole: Several donors had 4% to 6.5% of their naive CD4 clonotypes in common.

Generated by immunoSEQ multiplex PCR, the TCRdb table keeps only in-frame clones and is missing some. The table lists almost 750,000 clones, 72% of them singletons. With respect to this clone: The antigen remains unidentified.

The sequencing sample was made of memory CD4+ T cells sorted from blood. Subset meaning: CD45RA-negative fraction. This receptor was identified in a woman aged 25 to 39 in good health.

In DNA, the CDR3 is TGCGCCAGCAGATCTAGCGGGAGCGGCACAGATACGCAGTATTTT. It encodes CASRSSGSGTDTQYF. This chain connects TRBV10-1 to TRBJ2-3; 10 bases align to TRBD2. The CDR3 totals 15 residues. Germline V gives CDR1 WNHNN, CDR2 SYGVQD (reference sequence). V lost 6 bases and J lost 1; bases outside the gene matches: 4.